This entry is about one T cell receptor beta chain. In the original processing: Amplification from reference gene primers served as the basis for estimated nucleated cell counts. TCRdb's copy holds only in-frame clones and misses some; the assay was immunoSEQ multiplex PCR. That table gives V, J and clone size, and the DNA gave D and trimming. The sample includes approximately 440,000 clones, about 85% seen only once; the top ten take 0.7%. This record belongs to a study of blood T cell repertoires in COVID-19. Turning to the study itself: Some COVID-19 samples were acute and others convalescent; all came from the United States, Italy and Spain.

The sequenced material came from PBMCs or T cells enriched from blood (not recorded which). This clonotype was sampled from a woman younger than 35 who had recovered from COVID-19.

The CDR3 region has the DNA TGTGCCAGTAGTACGCAGGGAGGGGGAGAGACCCAGTACTTC. It yields the protein CASSTQGGGETQYF. This chain joins TRBV19 and TRBJ2-5, with D possibly being TRBD2 (7 bases). The CDR3 totals 14 residues. Trimming cost V 4 bases and J 4 bases, with 13 bases left between them. Per the germline V gene, CDR1 is LNHDA and CDR2 is SQIVND (reference sequence).